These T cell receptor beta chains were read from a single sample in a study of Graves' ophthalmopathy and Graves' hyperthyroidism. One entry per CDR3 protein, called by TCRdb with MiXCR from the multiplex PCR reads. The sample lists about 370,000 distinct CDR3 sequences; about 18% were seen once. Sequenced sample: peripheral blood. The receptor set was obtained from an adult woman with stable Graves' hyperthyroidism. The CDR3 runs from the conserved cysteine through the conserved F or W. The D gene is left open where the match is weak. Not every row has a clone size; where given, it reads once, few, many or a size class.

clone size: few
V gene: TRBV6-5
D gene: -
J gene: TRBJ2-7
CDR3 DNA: TGTGCCAGCAGTTACGACCCGAGCTCCTACGAGCAGTACTTC
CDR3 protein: CASSYDPSSYEQYF

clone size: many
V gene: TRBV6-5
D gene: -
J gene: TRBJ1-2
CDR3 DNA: TGTGCCAGCAGTTACTATCCGGGGGGCTATGGCTACACCTTC
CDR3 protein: CASSYYPGGYGYTF

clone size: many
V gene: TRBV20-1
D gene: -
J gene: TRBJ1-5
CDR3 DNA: TGCAGTGCCGTTCGAGGGAATCAGCCCCAGCATTTT
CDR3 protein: CSAVRGNQPQHF

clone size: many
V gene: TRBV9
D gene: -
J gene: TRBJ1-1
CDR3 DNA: TGTGCCAGCAGCGAGAGGGTCGGAACTGAAGCTTTCTTT
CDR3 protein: CASSERVGTEAFF

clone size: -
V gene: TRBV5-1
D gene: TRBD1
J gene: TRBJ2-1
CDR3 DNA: TGCGCCAGCAGCTTGCAATGGGACAGTAACAATGAGCAGTTCTTC
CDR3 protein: CASSLQWDSNNEQFF

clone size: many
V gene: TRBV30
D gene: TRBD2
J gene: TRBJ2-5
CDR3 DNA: TGTGCCTGGGCTAGGGAGGGGACCCAGTACTTC
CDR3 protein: CAWAREGTQYF

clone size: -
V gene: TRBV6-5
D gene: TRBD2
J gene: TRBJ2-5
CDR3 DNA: TGTGCCAGCAGTTTGGCGGGAGGGCGGGGGACCCAGTACTTC
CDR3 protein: CASSLAGGRGTQYF

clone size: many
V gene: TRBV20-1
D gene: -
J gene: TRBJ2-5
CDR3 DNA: TGCAGTGCTTTAGGGGTTCGAGTTGAGACCCAGTACTTC
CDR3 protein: CSALGVRVETQYF

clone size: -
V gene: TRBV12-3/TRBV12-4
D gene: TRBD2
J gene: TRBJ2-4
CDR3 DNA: TGTGCCAGCTGTTTCAGCGGGATGGCCCCCCAGTACTTC
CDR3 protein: CASCFSGMAPQYF

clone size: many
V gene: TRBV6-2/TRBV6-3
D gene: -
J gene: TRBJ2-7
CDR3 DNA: TGTGCCAGCATCCCCTCCAGGGCTCCTGGCTCCTACGAGCAGTACTTC
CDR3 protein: CASIPSRAPGSYEQYF

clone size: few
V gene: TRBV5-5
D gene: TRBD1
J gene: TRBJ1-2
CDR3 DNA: TGTGCCAGCAGCTTGGTCGGACAGGGGATGGCTGGCTACACCTTC
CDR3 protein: CASSLVGQGMAGYTF

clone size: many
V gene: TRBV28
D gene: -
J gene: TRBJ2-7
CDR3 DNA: TGTGCCAGCAGTTTATGGGGCCGACAGATCTCCTACGAGCAGTACTTC
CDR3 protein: CASSLWGRQISYEQYF

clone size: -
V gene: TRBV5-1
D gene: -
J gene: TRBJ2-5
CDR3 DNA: TGCGCCAGCAGCTGGAAAACTTTCTGGGAGACCCAGTACTTC
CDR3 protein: CASSWKTFWETQYF

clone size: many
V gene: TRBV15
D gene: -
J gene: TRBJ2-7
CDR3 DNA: TGTGCCACCAGCAGAGATTTTAGGGAGCAGTACTTC
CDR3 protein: CATSRDFREQYF

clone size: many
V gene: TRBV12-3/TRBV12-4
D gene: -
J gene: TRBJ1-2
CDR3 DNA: TGTGCCAGCAGTTGGGACATTTCCTATGGCTACACCTTC
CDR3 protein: CASSWDISYGYTF

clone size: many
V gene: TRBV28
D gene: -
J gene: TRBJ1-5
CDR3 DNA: TGTGCCAGCGGGCCAGGGCACGAAAGCAATCAGCCCCAGCATTTT
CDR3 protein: CASGPGHESNQPQHF

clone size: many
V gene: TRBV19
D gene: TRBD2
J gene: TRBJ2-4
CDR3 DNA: TGTGCCAGTAGTATGTTTTCAGTGGGAACTAGCGGGAGCTCCAACATTCAGTACTTC
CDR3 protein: CASSMFSVGTSGSSNIQYF

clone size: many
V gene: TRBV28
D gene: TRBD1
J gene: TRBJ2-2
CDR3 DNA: TGTGCCAGCAGTTTAGAGGGGGCGCATAACACCGGGGAGCTGTTTTTT
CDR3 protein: CASSLEGAHNTGELFF

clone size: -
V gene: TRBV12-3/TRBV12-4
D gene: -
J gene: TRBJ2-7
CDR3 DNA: TGTGCCAGCAGTTCAGACGGATCCTACTACGAGCAGTACTTC
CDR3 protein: CASSSDGSYYEQYF

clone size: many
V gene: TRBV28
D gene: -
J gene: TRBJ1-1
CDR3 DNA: TGTGCCAGCAGTTTTGGGTGGACTGAAGCTTTCTTT
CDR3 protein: CASSFGWTEAFF

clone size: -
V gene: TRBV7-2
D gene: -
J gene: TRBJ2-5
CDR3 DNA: TGTGCCAGCAGCGCCGGGGGGACAGGAGGCTTCAGGACCCAGTACTTC
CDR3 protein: CASSAGGTGGFRTQYF

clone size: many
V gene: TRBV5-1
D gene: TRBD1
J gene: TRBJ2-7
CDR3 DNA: TGCGCCAGCAGCTTGGTGGCGACAGGGAGCTACGAGCAGTACTTC
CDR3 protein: CASSLVATGSYEQYF

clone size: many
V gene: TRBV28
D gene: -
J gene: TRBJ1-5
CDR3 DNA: TGTGCCAGCAGTCCCCACAGAGATTATCAGCCCCAGCATTTT
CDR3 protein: CASSPHRDYQPQHF

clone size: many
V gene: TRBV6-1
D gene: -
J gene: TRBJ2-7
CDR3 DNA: TGTGCCAGCAGTGAATTGGTGGATACGGTCTACGAGCAGTACTTC
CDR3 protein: CASSELVDTVYEQYF

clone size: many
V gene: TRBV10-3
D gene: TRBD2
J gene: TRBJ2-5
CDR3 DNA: TGTGCCATCGGCCCGACTGGGACTAGTAGTGAGACCCAGTACTTC
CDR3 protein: CAIGPTGTSSETQYF

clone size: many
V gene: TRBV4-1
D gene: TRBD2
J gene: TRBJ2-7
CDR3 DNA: TGCGCCAGCAGCCAACCGACTAGCGGGAGATTTGGAGAGCAGTACTTC
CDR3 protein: CASSQPTSGRFGEQYF

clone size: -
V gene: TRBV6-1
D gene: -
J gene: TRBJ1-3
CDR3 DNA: TGTGCCAGCAGTGATATCCAGGGAAACACCATATATTTT
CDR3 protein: CASSDIQGNTIYF

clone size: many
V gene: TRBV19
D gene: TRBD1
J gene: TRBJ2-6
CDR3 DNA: TGTGCCAGTAGGCCGACAGGGTCTGGGGCCAACGTCCTGACTTTC
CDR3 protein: CASRPTGSGANVLTF

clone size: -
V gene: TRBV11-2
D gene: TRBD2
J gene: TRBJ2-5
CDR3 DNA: TGTGCCAGCAGCTTATTTTGGGGACTAGCGGGGGAGGAGACCCAGTACTTC
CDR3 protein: CASSLFWGLAGEETQYF

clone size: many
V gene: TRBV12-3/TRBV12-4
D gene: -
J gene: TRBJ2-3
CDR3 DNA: TGTGCCAGCAGTTTAGTAACCCACACAGATACGCAGTATTTT
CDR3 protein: CASSLVTHTDTQYF

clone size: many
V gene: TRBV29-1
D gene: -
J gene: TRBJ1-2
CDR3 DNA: TGCAGCGTTGGAGAGAGGGGTGCTAACTATGGCTACACCTTC
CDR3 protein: CSVGERGANYGYTF

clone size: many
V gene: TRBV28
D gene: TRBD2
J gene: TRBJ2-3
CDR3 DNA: TGTGCCAGCAGCGGTTCGGGAGCGGGATCCCCAGATACGCAGTATTTT
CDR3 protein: CASSGSGAGSPDTQYF

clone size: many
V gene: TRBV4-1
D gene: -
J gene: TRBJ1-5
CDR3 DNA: TGCGCCAGCAGCCGGAGGGACGGTAGCAATCAGCCCCAGCATTTT
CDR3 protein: CASSRRDGSNQPQHF

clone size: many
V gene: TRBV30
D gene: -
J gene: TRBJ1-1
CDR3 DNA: TGTGCCTGGAATGTGGCCCTGAACACTGAAGCTTTCTTT
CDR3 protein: CAWNVALNTEAFF